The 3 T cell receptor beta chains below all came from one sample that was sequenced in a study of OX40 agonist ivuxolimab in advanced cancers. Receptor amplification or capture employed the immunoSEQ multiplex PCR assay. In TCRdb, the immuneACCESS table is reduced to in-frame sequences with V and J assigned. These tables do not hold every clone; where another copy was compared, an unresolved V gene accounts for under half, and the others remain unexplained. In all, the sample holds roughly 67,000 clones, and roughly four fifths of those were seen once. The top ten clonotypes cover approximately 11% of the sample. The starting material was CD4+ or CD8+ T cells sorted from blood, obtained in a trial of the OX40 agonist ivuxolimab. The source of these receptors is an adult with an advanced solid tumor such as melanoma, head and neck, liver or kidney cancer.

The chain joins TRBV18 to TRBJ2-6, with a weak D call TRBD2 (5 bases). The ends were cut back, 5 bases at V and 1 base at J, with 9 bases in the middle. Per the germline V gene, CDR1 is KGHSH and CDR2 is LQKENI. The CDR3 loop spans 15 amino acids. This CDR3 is CASSTGLSGANVLTF. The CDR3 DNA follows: TGTGCCAGCTCAACGGGGTTGTCTGGGGCCAACGTCCTGACTTTC.

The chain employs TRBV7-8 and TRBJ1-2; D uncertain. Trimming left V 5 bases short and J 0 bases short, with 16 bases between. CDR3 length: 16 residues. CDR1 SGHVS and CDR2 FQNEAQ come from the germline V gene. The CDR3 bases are TGTGCCAGCAGCGGCAGAACCGAAGGGCCTAACTATGGCTACACCTTC. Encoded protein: CASSGRTEGPNYGYTF. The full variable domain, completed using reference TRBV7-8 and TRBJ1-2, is GAGVSQSPRYKVAKRGQDVALRCDPISGHVSLFWYQQALGQGPEFLTYFQNEAQLDKSGLPSDRFFAERPEGSVSTLKIQRTQQEDSAVYLCASSGRTEGPNYGYTFGSGTRLTVV.

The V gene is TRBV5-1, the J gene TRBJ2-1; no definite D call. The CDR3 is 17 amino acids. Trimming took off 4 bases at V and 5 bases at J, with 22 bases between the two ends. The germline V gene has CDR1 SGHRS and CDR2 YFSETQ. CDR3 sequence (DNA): TGCGCCAGCAGCCCCTTGTCGAGGACCCCGATGGACAATGAGCAGTTCTTC. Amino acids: CASSPLSRTPMDNEQFF.